Below, 5 T cell receptor beta chains from the same sample are listed, as sequenced in a study of T cell responses to AZD1222 COVID-19 vaccine. TCRdb's table, derived via immunoSEQ multiplex PCR, lists solely in-frame clones and lacks some. This table has about 130,000 clones, over 75% appearing once. This material consisted of peripheral blood, taken on day 0 of AZD1222 vaccination. The source of these receptors is an adult in good health.

This clone was seen just once. The J gene is TRBJ2-2, the V gene TRBV9; TRBD2 might be the D (6 bases). The CDR3 is 17 residues long. CDR1 and CDR2 from the germline V gene are SGDLS and YYNGEE. V dropped 4 bases and J dropped 3 bases, with 19 bases sitting between them. CDR3 nucleotide sequence: TGTGCCAGCAGCCCGTCCACCGGGAGAAAATACACCGGGGAGCTGTTTTTT. Encoded protein: CASSPSTGRKYTGELFF.

This chain links TRBV6-4 with TRBJ2-1; no reliable D call. The germline V gene has CDR1 MRHNA and CDR2 SNTAGT. CDR3 size: 13 residues. The V and J ends lost 10 bases and 9 bases respectively, with 19 bases between them. In DNA form, the CDR3 reads TGTGCCACCAAAAGCAATACCTTCGGTGAGCAGTTCTTC. Translating it yields CATKSNTFGEQFF.

There are a few counts of this clone. This chain joins TRBV28 and TRBJ2-7; D is uncertain. V lost 2 bases, J lost 3 bases, and 11 bases lay in between. The CDR3 has 14 residues. CDR1 MDHEN and CDR2 SYDVKM come from the germline V gene. The CDR3 region is CASSLQVGNYEQYF. The CDR3 DNA reads as TGTGCCAGCAGTTTACAGGTTGGGAACTACGAGCAGTACTTC.

The chain links TRBV28 to TRBJ1-6, with TRBD1 as a possible D gene (5 bases). This CDR3 spans 16 amino acids. The ends were cut back, 3 bases at V and 1 base at J, with 10 bases in the middle. CDR1 is MDHEN, CDR2 SYDVKM, per germline. This CDR3 reads CASSLGGWSYNSPLHF. DNA for the CDR3: TGTGCCAGCAGTTTGGGGGGGTGGTCCTATAATTCACCCCTCCACTTT. The entire variable domain, with the rest obtained from reference TRBV28 and TRBJ1-6, is as follows: DVKVTQSSRYLVKRTGEKVFLECVQDMDHENMFWYRQDPGLGLRLIYFSYDVKMKEKGDIPEGYSVSREKKERFSLILESASTNQTSMYLCASSLGGWSYNSPLHFGNGTRLTVT.

The DNA of the CDR3 is TGTGCCAGCAGCCCCCACGGGCGTGAAAAACTGTTTTTT. This sequence encodes CASSPHGREKLFF. This chain links TRBV9 with TRBJ1-4; D gene uncertain. CDR1 and CDR2 (germline): SGDLS, YYNGEE. The CDR3 is 13 amino acids. Trimming removed 4 bases from V and 7 bases from J, with 11 bases in between.